Below, 2 T cell receptor beta chains from the same sample are listed, as sequenced in a study of CD8 T cells in Susac syndrome. An amount of RNA that ranged from roughly 0.45 to 1 ug was reverse transcribed with random hexamers. MiXCR was run by TCRdb on the immunoSEQ multiplex PCR reads, yielding one entry per CDR3 protein. Of roughly 200,000 distinct CDR3 sequences in the sample, around 94% were seen once. Input material: CD4+ T cells from PBMCs. The source of these receptors is a human donor with Susac syndrome.

The chain carries TRBV3-1 and TRBJ1-1; no clear D. V dropped 4 bases and J dropped 3 bases, with 9 bases sitting between them. The CDR3 loop spans 13 amino acids. Germline V gene sequence: CDR1 LGHDT, CDR2 YNNKEL (reference sequence). CDR3 DNA sequence: TGTGCCAGCAGCCCCAATGGGTACACTGAAGCTTTCTTT. Protein: CASSPNGYTEAFF.

The table lists this clonotype with a count of one. J is TRBJ2-5 and V is TRBV29-1; D unresolved. V shed 3 bases and J shed 5 bases, with 13 bases lying between them. The CDR3 runs to 13 residues. The germline gives CDR1 SQVTM, CDR2 ANQGSEA. This CDR3 reads CSVDQTNRETQYF. CDR3 DNA sequence: TGCAGCGTTGACCAAACAAACCGGGAGACCCAGTACTTC.